This T cell receptor beta chain was profiled in a study of blood T cells in healthy people across ages. For the study at large: When template switching was applied, about one barcoded beta molecule was captured per two T cells.

Then a second PCR, running about 7 to 11 cycles, was carried out with a sample-barcoded 5' primer and a J-beta primer mix. TCRdb recomputed calls from the 5' RACE reads with MiXCR, one row per CDR3 protein. The sample shows over 600,000 distinct CDR3 sequences, 35% to 60% of them seen only once. The CDR3 runs 13 residues. Total RNA was isolated from each sample in quantities of at least 6 micrograms. Specimen: blood. This sequence was found in a man at least 80 years old in good health. This chain uses TRBV21-1 with TRBJ1-5; the table names TRBD1, a call not compared with the DNA. TRBV21-1 corresponds to a pseudogene. The CDR3: CASSKRPPQPQHF. CDR3 coding DNA: TGTGCCAGCAGCAAAAGGCCCCCTCAGCCCCAGCATTTT.